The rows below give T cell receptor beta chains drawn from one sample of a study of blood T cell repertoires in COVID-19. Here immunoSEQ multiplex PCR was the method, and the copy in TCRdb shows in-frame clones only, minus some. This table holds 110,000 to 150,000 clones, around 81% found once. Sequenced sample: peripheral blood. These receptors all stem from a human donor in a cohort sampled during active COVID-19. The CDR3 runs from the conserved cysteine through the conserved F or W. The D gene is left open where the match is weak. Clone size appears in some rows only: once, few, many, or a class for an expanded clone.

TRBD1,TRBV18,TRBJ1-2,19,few,TGTGCCAGCTCACCGAATAGACCGGGACAGGGAGTATTTAACTATGGCTACACCTTC,CASSPNRPGQGVFNYGYTF
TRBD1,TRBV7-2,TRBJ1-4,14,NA,TGTGCCAGCAGCCGGACAGGGCTTAATGAAAAACTGTTTTTT,CASSRTGLNEKLFF
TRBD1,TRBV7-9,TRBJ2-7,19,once,TGTGCCAGCAGCCCGATGGGGCGAACAGGGGGTTCTGGGGGGTACGAGCAGTACTTC,CASSPMGRTGGSGGYEQYF
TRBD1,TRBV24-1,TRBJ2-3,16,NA,TGTGCCACCAGTGACCCGACAGGGTCTAGCACAGATACGCAGTATTTT,CATSDPTGSSTDTQYF
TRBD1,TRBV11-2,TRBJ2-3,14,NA,TGTGCCAGCAGCTTAAGCAGGACAGGGGATACGCAGTATTTT,CASSLSRTGDTQYF
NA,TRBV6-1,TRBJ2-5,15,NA,TGTGCCAGCAGTGAAGCGGTGCTGAGGATGGAGACCCAGTACTTC,CASSEAVLRMETQYF
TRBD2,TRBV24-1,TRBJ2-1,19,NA,TGTGCCACCAGTGACTCTACTAGCGGGGGGCCTATAGCCTACAATGAGCAGTTCTTC,CATSDSTSGGPIAYNEQFF
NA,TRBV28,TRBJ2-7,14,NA,TGTGCCAGCAGTCCCTACAGGGTGTCCGACGAGCAGTACTTC,CASSPYRVSDEQYF
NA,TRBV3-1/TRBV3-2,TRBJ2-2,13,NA,TGTGCCAGCAGCCAAGTCGGTGACGGGGAGCTGTTTTTT,CASSQVGDGELFF
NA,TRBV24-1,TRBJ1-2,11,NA,TGTGCCACCAGTGACCACAGTGGCTACACCTTC,CATSDHSGYTF
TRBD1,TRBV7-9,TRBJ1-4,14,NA,TGTGCCAGCAGCTTAAGACAGGGGTTCGAAAAACTGTTTTTT,CASSLRQGFEKLFF
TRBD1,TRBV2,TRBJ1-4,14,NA,TGTGCCAGCTCTCAGGGGGCTGCTAATGAAAAACTGTTTTTT,CASSQGAANEKLFF
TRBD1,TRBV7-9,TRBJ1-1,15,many,TGTGCCAGCAGCTCAGGGACAGGGTGGGAGACTGAAGCTTTCTTT,CASSSGTGWETEAFF
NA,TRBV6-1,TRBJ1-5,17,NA,TGTGCCAGCAGTGAAGAAGGGAGAAGGTCTATGCATCAGCCCCAGCATTTT,CASSEEGRRSMHQPQHF
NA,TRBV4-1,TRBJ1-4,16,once,TGCGCCAGCAGCCAAGATAGGAAGGGGGGGGTTGAAAAACTGTTTTTT,CASSQDRKGGVEKLFF
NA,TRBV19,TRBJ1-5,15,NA,TGTGCCAGTAGTATTAATTGGGGGGAGAGTCAACCCCAGCATTTT,CASSINWGESQPQHF
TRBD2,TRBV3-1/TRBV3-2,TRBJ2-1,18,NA,TGTGCCAGCAGCCAACAAAGGGGGACTAGCGCACGCTCCAATGAGCAGTTCTTC,CASSQQRGTSARSNEQFF
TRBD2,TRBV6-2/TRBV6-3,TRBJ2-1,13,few,TGTGCCAGCAGTCAAGGACTAGCGGGGGCCAAGTTCTTC,CASSQGLAGAKFF
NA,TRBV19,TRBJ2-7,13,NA,TGTGCCAGTAGTACAGGCCTAACCTACGAGCAGTACTTC,CASSTGLTYEQYF
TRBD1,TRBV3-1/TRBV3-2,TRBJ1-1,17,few,TGTGCCAGCAGCCCAATGGGCAGGGGGCTACGGGACACTGAAGCTTTCTTT,CASSPMGRGLRDTEAFF
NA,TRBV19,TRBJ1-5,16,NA,TGTGCCAGTAAATACGGGGGGTTCGGGGGCAATCAGCCCCAGCATTTT,CASKYGGFGGNQPQHF
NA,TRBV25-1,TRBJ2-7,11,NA,TGTGCCAGCACCAGGGACTACGAGCAGTACTTC,CASTRDYEQYF
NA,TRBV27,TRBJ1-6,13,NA,TGTGCCAGCACGCGGGACGTTGCTTCACCCCTCCACTTT,CASTRDVASPLHF
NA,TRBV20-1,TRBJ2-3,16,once,TGCAGTGCTAGTCCCTTTGGGGGGTCGAGCACAGATACGCAGTATTTT,CSASPFGGSSTDTQYF
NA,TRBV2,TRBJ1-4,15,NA,TGTGCCAGCAGCCGGGCGGTGGCAGGGCTAGAAAAACTGTTTTTT,CASSRAVAGLEKLFF
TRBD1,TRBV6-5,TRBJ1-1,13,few,TGTGCCAGCAGTCCCGGACAGGGGACTGAAGCTTTCTTT,CASSPGQGTEAFF
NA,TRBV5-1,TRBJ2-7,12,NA,TGCGCCAGCAGCTTGCCAACCTACGAGCAGTACTTC,CASSLPTYEQYF
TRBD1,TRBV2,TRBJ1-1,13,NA,TGTGCCAGCCTTACCAGGGGGTGGACTGAAGCTTTCTTT,CASLTRGWTEAFF